This T cell receptor beta chain was recovered during a study of Ad26.COV2.S vaccination and SARS-CoV-2 variants. Study context: Intramuscular Ad26.COV2.S doses were given once or twice, 56 days apart.

The ends lost 3 bases at V and 7 bases at J; junction bases unmatched: 12. Germline CDR1 is MNHEY and CDR2 is SMNVEV (reference sequence). The CDR3 covers 16 residues. Using immunoSEQ multiplex PCR, the repertoire was profiled, and TCRdb retains in-frame clones only, with some absent. The data hold 430,000 or so clones, with roughly 87% observed a single time. Treatment described: around 19 received Ad26.COV2.S at low or high dose, single or two shots; 5 received placebo; per-sample allocation not given. All samples were drawn on day 63, counting from the first vaccine or placebo injection. This clonotype originated in a person aged 18-65 years who received the Ad26.COV2.S COVID-19 vaccine or a placebo. Source: peripheral blood, taken in a trial of Ad26.COV2.S vaccine versus placebo. This rearrangement joins TRBV27 to TRBJ2-1, with TRBD2 matching over 7 bases. The CDR3 DNA reads as TGTGCCAGCAGTTTTTTGGGGGGAGGGCCGTGGAATGAGCAGTTCTTC. Protein sequence: CASSFLGGGPWNEQFF.